This T cell receptor (beta chain) was sequenced in a study of cytomegalovirus exposure and HLA in healthy donors. PCR used 60 Vbeta primers and 13 Jbeta primers. Clones were read by immunoSEQ multiplex PCR, and TCRdb kept only the in-frame ones, dropping some. The sample gives approximately 140,000 clones, 65% to 80% of which show up once; around 1.9% is in the top ten. Concerning this clone: The target antigen is unknown.

Germline V gives CDR1 SQVTM, CDR2 ANQGSEA. The CDR3 totals 15 residues. The J segment lost 0 bases and the V segment lost 5 bases, leaving 6 bases of the junction unmatched. The study, taken as a whole, reports: Later analysis identified around 15,000 TCR beta sequences associated with HLA alleles, using a false discovery rate threshold of 0.05.

The genes are TRBV29-1 and TRBJ2-1; 8 nucleotides line up with TRBD2. Sequenced sample: PBMCs. The TCR comes from a middle-aged woman in good health and CMV-seronegative. The CDR3 loop is CSVFTSGVSYNEQFF. The CDR3 DNA follows: TGCAGCGTTTTTACTAGCGGAGTCTCCTACAATGAGCAGTTCTTC.